A single sample is the source of the 18 T cell receptor beta chains below, sequenced in a study of blood T cell repertoires in COVID-19. TCRdb's table, derived via immunoSEQ multiplex PCR, lists solely in-frame clones and lacks some. The sample has 200,000 to 300,000 clones; around 87% are singletons. Sequenced: peripheral blood. These receptors were collected from a man in his 60s who had recovered from COVID-19.

The chain is built from TRBV28 and TRBJ2-7; possibly TRBD1 for D (5 bases). The CDR3 sequence is 13 residues long. CDR1 and CDR2 (germline): MDHEN, SYDVKM. V shed 4 bases and J shed 5 bases, with 12 bases lying between them. The CDR3 reads CASSSPRAHEQYV. CDR3 bases: TGTGCCAGCAGTTCCCCCAGGGCCCACGAGCAGTACGTC.

The chain couples TRBV12-3 or TRBV12-4 to TRBJ1-1, with a tentative D call TRBD1 (6 bases). The CDR3 runs 11 residues. Between the trimmed V and J ends, which lost 5 bases and 8 bases, there was a span of 9 bases. The CDR3 DNA sequence: TGTGCCAGCAGTATAGACAGGGAAGCTTTCTTT. Translated, it gives CASSIDREAFF.

This clone occurred a few times. The V and J genes are TRBV6-5 and TRBJ1-1; no clear D. V shed 8 bases and J shed 1 base, with 11 bases lying between them. The germline CDR1 and CDR2 sequences are MNHEY and SVGAGI. The CDR3 spans 13 residues. The CDR3 region has the DNA TGTGCCAGCCGGCGGCTGGGGAACACTGAAGCTTTCTTT. It encodes CASRRLGNTEAFF.

Only one count was recorded for this clone. The chain is built from TRBV2 and TRBJ1-2, with 7 bases identical to TRBD1. Germline loops: CDR1 SNHLY, CDR2 FYNNEI. Losses at the gene ends were 6 bases for V and 4 bases for J; bases not matched to a gene: 11. The CDR3 is 15 amino acids. The CDR3 bases are TGTGCCAGCAGGGAATACAGGGACAGCTTCTATGGCTACACCTTC. Encoded protein: CASREYRDSFYGYTF.

This clone was seen just once. V and J are TRBV5-1 and TRBJ1-1; D is unclear. The V end lost 0 bases, the J end lost 5 bases, and 11 bases lay between the germline ends. Germline CDR1 and CDR2: SGHRS and YFSETQ. The CDR3 loop spans 14 amino acids. The DNA of the CDR3 is TGCGCCAGCAGCTTGGAAGGCACGGGGACTGAAGCTTTCTTT. This encodes CASSLEGTGTEAFF.

This chain joins TRBV6-5 and TRBJ1-1; the D gene is possibly TRBD1 (6 bases). The germline gives CDR1 MNHEY, CDR2 SVGAGI. Trimming stripped 2 bases from V and 1 base from J, with 14 bases between. This CDR3 region has 16 residues. CDR3 amino acids: CASSYAYRERNTEAFF. In DNA, the CDR3 is TGTGCCAGCAGTTACGCATACAGGGAGAGGAACACTGAAGCTTTCTTT.

The genes are TRBV5-1 and TRBJ2-7; 7 bases agree with TRBD1. V shed 4 bases, J shed 2 bases, and the junction held 9 bases outside the gene matches. This CDR3 region has 15 residues. Germline loops: CDR1 SGHRS, CDR2 YFSETQ. As DNA, the CDR3 is TGCGCCAGCAGCCCAGACCCGGGACAGACCTACGAGCAGTACTTC. As protein: CASSPDPGQTYEQYF.

The chain combines TRBV5-1 with TRBJ1-2, with D maybe TRBD1 (5 bases). V was shortened by 3 bases and J by 4 bases, with 13 bases between the two germline ends. Germline CDR1 is SGHRS and CDR2 is YFSETQ. This CDR3 is 14 amino acids long. The CDR3 coding sequence is TGCGCCAGCAGCTATGAAAGGGGTAGCTATGGCTACACCTTC. This translates into CASSYERGSYGYTF.

The chain employs TRBV14 and TRBJ1-1; D is possibly TRBD1 (6 bases). Germline CDR1 and CDR2: SGHDN and FVKESK. The CDR3 is 17 amino acids. Trimming removed 2 bases from V and 0 bases from J, with 16 bases in between. The CDR3 loop reads CASSQTVTGTMNTEAFF. In DNA, the CDR3 is TGTGCCAGCAGCCAAACAGTTACAGGGACGATGAACACTGAAGCTTTCTTT.

This rearrangement joins TRBV5-4 to TRBJ2-1; perhaps TRBD2 as D (6 bases). Germline V gives CDR1 SGHNT, CDR2 YYREEE (reference sequence). The CDR3 is 15 residues long. Trimming removed 0 bases at V and 2 bases at J, with 9 bases between. CDR3 DNA sequence: TGTGCCAGCAGCTTGGGGGACTTTCCCTACAATGAGCAGTTCTTC. Translating it yields CASSLGDFPYNEQFF.

The chain employs TRBV30 and TRBJ2-4, with 7 nucleotides matching TRBD1. Germline lookup yields CDR1 GTSNPN and CDR2 SVGIG (reference sequence). This CDR3 has 14 amino acids. Losses at the gene ends were 4 bases for V and 3 bases for J; bases not matched to a gene: 6. CDR3: CAWTSYRGKNIQYF. The CDR3 region has the DNA TGTGCCTGGACAAGCTACAGGGGCAAAAACATTCAGTACTTC. Combining the CDR3 with reference TRBV30 and TRBJ2-4 gives the whole variable domain SQTIHQWPATLVQPVGSPLSLECTVEGTSNPNLYWYRQAAGRGLQLLFYSVGIGQISSEVPQNLSASRPQDRQFILSSKKLLLSDSGFYLCAWTSYRGKNIQYFGAGTRLSVL.

The chain combines TRBV7-9 with TRBJ2-2, with a possible D match to TRBD2 (6 bases). Trimming removed 10 bases from V and 3 bases from J, with 18 bases in between. The CDR3 length is 15 residues. The germline V gene encodes CDR1 SEHNR and CDR2 FQNEAQ (reference sequence). CDR3 nucleotide sequence: TGTGCCACTAACTTTCACCGGAGGGACACCGGGGAGCTGTTTTTT. Residues: CATNFHRRDTGELFF.

This clone showed up just a few times. The chain couples TRBV5-1 to TRBJ1-1; D might be TRBD1 (5 bases). V was trimmed by 4 bases and J by 3 bases, leaving 10 bases between them. The V gene's germline CDR1 is SGHRS and CDR2 YFSETQ. This CDR3 has 13 amino acids. The CDR3 DNA sequence: TGCGCCAGCAGCCGAGTCAGGGACACTGAAGCTTTCTTT. It translates to CASSRVRDTEAFF.

The gene calls are TRBV6-5 and TRBJ1-3; D not certain. CDR3 length equals 12 residues. The V gene lost 6 bases and the J gene lost 2 bases, with 5 bases spanning the gap. The germline CDR1 and CDR2 sequences are MNHEY and SVGAGI. The CDR3 nucleotides are TGTGCCAGCAGGTCAACTGGAAACACCATATATTTT. Translated, it gives CASRSTGNTIYF.

In DNA form, the CDR3 reads TGTGCCAGCTCTCGAGGTCCTAGCGGGGACAATGAGCAGTTCTTC. Its protein product is CASSRGPSGDNEQFF. The chain carries TRBV9 and TRBJ2-1; the match to TRBD2 covers 9 bases. This CDR3 has 15 residues. From germline, CDR1 is SGDLS and CDR2 YYNGEE. Trimming removed 7 bases from V and 5 bases from J; junction bases left unmatched: 10.

V is TRBV18 and J is TRBJ1-4; the D is unclear. From germline, CDR1 is KGHSH and CDR2 LQKENI. V lost 3 bases and J 5 bases, leaving 4 bases between the germline ends. This CDR3 comprises 12 residues. The CDR3 is CASSPSNEKLFF. The CDR3, as DNA: TGTGCCAGCTCACCTAGCAATGAAAAACTGTTTTTT.

The rearrangement links TRBV4-1 to TRBJ1-1, with TRBD1 matching 9 bases. Germline CDR1 and CDR2: MGHRA and YSYEKL. The J segment lost 5 bases and the V segment lost 4 bases, leaving 8 bases of the junction unmatched. The CDR3 sequence is 15 residues long. CDR3 sequence: CASSLRQGVVTEAFF. The DNA for the CDR3 is TGCGCCAGCAGCCTCAGACAGGGGGTAGTAACTGAAGCTTTCTTT.

The chain couples TRBV5-1 to TRBJ1-1, with 7 bases fitting TRBD1. Germline V gives CDR1 SGHRS, CDR2 YFSETQ. Germline trimming cut 4 bases from V and 0 bases from J; bases unmatched to any gene: 6. CDR3 length: 15 amino acids. The CDR3 DNA follows: TGCGCCAGCAGCAGAGGGGACAGAGTGAACACTGAAGCTTTCTTT. Translated: CASSRGDRVNTEAFF.